This T cell receptor beta chain was sequenced during a study of T cell responses to AZD1222 COVID-19 vaccine. Findings and limits, study-wide: Rises in breadth and depth of Spike-specific TCRs came after two AZD1222 doses. Seropositive at baseline were only a handful of AZD1222 recipients. The peak T cell response came first, and repertoires were sampled only after it.

The protocol was immunoSEQ multiplex PCR, while the TCRdb copy is restricted to in-frame clones and leaves out a portion. Counted here are about 140,000 clones, more than 90% occurring once; the ten biggest clones make up about 5.5%. This clone has a handful of counts. Its antigen is still unknown. Trimming removed 3 bases at V and 3 bases at J, with 8 bases between. The CDR3 covers 13 residues. Germline-derived CDR1 and CDR2 are MDHEN and SYDVKM. Material: peripheral blood, obtained on day 0 of AZD1222 vaccination. The clonotype was recovered from an adult in good health. The chain combines TRBV28 with TRBJ1-2; D is undetermined. The CDR3 DNA reads as TGTGCCAGCAGTTTGAGTCTCGACTATGGCTACACCTTC. Translation gives CASSLSLDYGYTF.